These 15 T cell receptor beta chains were sequenced from one sample in a study of OX40 agonist ivuxolimab in advanced cancers. The protocol was immunoSEQ multiplex PCR, while the TCRdb copy is restricted to in-frame clones and leaves out a portion. Counted here are tens of thousands of clones, approximately 85% occurring once; the ten biggest clones make up around 0.21%. The material was CD4+ or CD8+ T cells sorted from blood, obtained in a trial of the OX40 agonist ivuxolimab. The receptor source for this set is an adult with an advanced solid tumor such as melanoma, head and neck, liver or kidney cancer.

This clone was observed once. The rearrangement uses TRBV6-6 and TRBJ2-4; TRBD1 is a possible D gene (5 bases). The CDR3 covers 13 residues. Germline assignment: CDR1 MNHNY and CDR2 SVGAGI (reference sequence). Trimming left V 2 bases short and J 6 bases short, with 8 bases between. The CDR3 sequence is CASSYGQGNIQYF. The CDR3, as DNA: TGTGCCAGCAGTTACGGTCAGGGAAACATTCAGTACTTC.

A few counts support this clone. This chain joins TRBV5-1 and TRBJ2-7; D is unresolved. CDR1 and CDR2 (germline): SGHRS, YFSETQ. The CDR3 consists of 17 residues. V was clipped by 0 bases and J by 1 base, with 17 bases between them. The CDR3, as DNA: TGCGCCAGCAGCTTGGAGCCCAGGACGACTCCTTCCTACGAGCAGTACTTC. This sequence encodes CASSLEPRTTPSYEQYF. The full variable domain, with the rest looked up from reference TRBV5-1 and TRBJ2-7, is KAGVTQTPRYLIKTRGQQVTLSCSPISGHRSVSWYQQTPGQGLQFLFEYFSETQRNKGNFPGRFSGRQFSNSRSEMNVSTLELGDSALYLCASSLEPRTTPSYEQYFGPGTRLTVT.

V gene TRBV28 combines with J gene TRBJ1-5; D not resolved. V was clipped by 7 bases and J by 7 bases, with 8 bases between them. The CDR3 consists of 11 residues. Germline V gene sequence: CDR1 MDHEN, CDR2 SYDVKM. Here the CDR3 DNA reads TGTGCCAGCATGGTGGTACAGCCCCAGCATTTT. This encodes CASMVVQPQHF.

V usage is TRBV6-6 and J usage is TRBJ2-1, with D possibly being TRBD1 or TRBD2 (5 bases each). This CDR3 has 12 amino acids. Germline V gives CDR1 MNHNY, CDR2 SVGAGI (reference sequence). Deletions cut 2 bases from V and 6 bases from J, with 5 bases between. The CDR3 region is CASSYGGNEQFF. The CDR3 DNA is TGTGCCAGCAGTTACGGGGGCAATGAGCAGTTCTTC.

The table lists this clone with a count of one. This rearrangement joins TRBV5-1 to TRBJ1-2, with 11 nucleotides matching TRBD1. V was clipped by 1 base and J by 3 bases; unmatched bases: 2. Germline V gene lookup returns CDR1 SGHRS and CDR2 YFSETQ. The CDR3 extends over 15 amino acids. CDR3 in DNA: TGCGCCAGCAGCTTGCGGACAGGGGGCGACTATGGCTACACCTTC. Its protein is CASSLRTGGDYGYTF.

The chain combines TRBV30 with TRBJ2-7; D might be TRBD2 (5 bases). CDR3 length: 12 residues. Germline loops: CDR1 GTSNPN, CDR2 SVGIG (reference sequence). CDR3 in amino acids: CAWSLDSGSFGV. The CDR3 nucleotides are TGTGCCTGGAGCCTTGATTCTGGCAGTTTCGGGGTT.

The CDR3, as DNA: TGTGCCAGCAGCTTATTCCGGGACACCGGGGAGCTGTTTTTT. Protein sequence: CASSLFRDTGELFF. This chain connects TRBV7-9 to TRBJ2-2; D is unresolved. The V and J ends lost 2 bases and 3 bases respectively, with 7 bases between them. The CDR3 extends over 14 amino acids. From germline, CDR1 is SEHNR and CDR2 FQNEAQ (reference sequence).

The chain combines TRBV11-2 with TRBJ1-2, with 7 bases lining up with TRBD1. Germline V lookup: CDR1 SGHAT, CDR2 FQNNGV. The CDR3 is 14 residues long. V lost 6 bases to trimming and J lost 4 bases; unmatched junction nucleotides: 8. This chain's CDR3 is CASSFTTGSYGYTF. CDR3 coding DNA: TGTGCCAGCAGTTTCACGACAGGGAGCTATGGCTACACCTTC.

This rearrangement joins TRBV18 to TRBJ2-7; D is uncertain. The V and J ends lost 3 bases and 3 bases respectively, with 15 bases between them. This CDR3 contains 15 residues. The germline CDR1 and CDR2 sequences are KGHSH and LQKENI. This CDR3 is CASSPQGPPVYEQYV. The CDR3 DNA sequence: TGTGCCAGCTCACCGCAAGGGCCTCCAGTCTACGAGCAGTACGTC.

The V call is TRBV2, the J call TRBJ1-6; D not certain. Germline V CDR1 and CDR2: SNHLY, FYNNEI. The ends were cut back, 5 bases at V and 9 bases at J, with 14 bases in the middle. The CDR3 consists of 14 residues. The CDR3, as DNA: TGTGCCAGCAGTTTTTCGGGTGGTGGTTCACCCCTCCACTTT. This gives the protein CASSFSGGGSPLHF.

The chain recombines TRBV18 with TRBJ2-7; D not resolved. V dropped 1 base and J dropped 2 bases, with 6 bases sitting between them. Germline CDR1 KGHSH, CDR2 LQKENI. The CDR3 has 13 residues. CDR3 amino acids: CASSPRPAYEQYV. CDR3 in DNA: TGTGCCAGCTCACCACGCCCGGCCTACGAGCAGTACGTC.

V gene TRBV5-3 combines with J gene TRBJ2-7, with D perhaps TRBD1 or TRBD2 (6 bases each). Being an ORF, TRBV5-3 has a function that is uncertain. CDR3 length: 11 residues. The CDR3 here is CARGTLYEQYV. CDR3 bases: TGTGCTCGGGGGACACTGTACGAGCAGTACGTC.

This chain links TRBV7-2 with TRBJ2-3; D remains unclear. The CDR3 is 13 residues long. Germline CDR1 and CDR2: SGHTA and FQGNSA. The V and J ends lost 4 bases and 6 bases respectively, with 11 bases between them. Here the CDR3 reads CASSSASWDTQYF. DNA for the CDR3: TGTGCCAGCAGCTCCGCCTCCTGGGATACGCAGTATTTT.

The rearrangement joins TRBV30 to TRBJ1-4; D ambiguous. V lost 0 bases to trimming and J lost 7 bases, with 9 bases between them. Per germline, CDR1 GTSNPN and CDR2 SVGIG (reference sequence). The CDR3 spans 13 residues. As DNA, the CDR3 is TGTGCCTGGAGTGTCTCCCGGACTGAAAAACTGTTTTTT. It translates to CAWSVSRTEKLFF. Drawing the rest from reference TRBV30 and TRBJ1-4, the complete variable domain is SQTIHQWPATLVQPVGSPLSLECTVEGTSNPNLYWYRQAAGRGLQLLFYSVGIGQISSEVPQNLSASRPQDRQFILSSKKLLLSDSGFYLCAWSVSRTEKLFFGSGTQLSVL.

The chain employs TRBV15 and TRBJ2-3; 7 nucleotides align to TRBD2. The CDR3 is 16 amino acids. Germline CDR1 is LNHNV and CDR2 is YYDKDF (reference sequence). V was clipped by 0 bases and J by 2 bases; unmatched bases: 5. This CDR3 is CATSRDLAGITDTQYF. The CDR3, as DNA: TGTGCCACCAGCAGAGATTTAGCGGGCATCACAGATACGCAGTATTTT.